These T cell receptor beta chains were read from a single sample in a study of neoadjuvant nivolumab and ipilimumab in lung cancer. Libraries were prepared by immunoSEQ multiplex PCR; TCRdb keeps only in-frame clonotypes and omits some of them. The data hold over 15,000 clones, with 76% observed a single time. Sequenced here: tumor tissue, sampled after neoadjuvant nivolumab, alone or with ipilimumab, at or shortly before surgery. These receptors were taken from an adult with non-small cell lung cancer. Each CDR3 is given with its conserved first and last residue. A D gene is named only where the DNA matches it firmly. Part of the rows lack a size; the others show once, few, many or a class for expanded clones.

clone size,D gene,J gene,V gene,CDR3 DNA,CDR3 protein
.,TRBD1,TRBJ2-1,TRBV7-6,TGTGCCAGCAGCTTAGCGCTGATGACAGGGGGCAACAATGAGCAGTTCTTC,CASSLALMTGGNNEQFF
.,.,TRBJ2-6,TRBV7-3,TGTGCCAGCAGCTTCCTGTCGGGCTCTGGGGCCAACGTCCTGACTTTC,CASSFLSGSGANVLTF
.,TRBD2,TRBJ2-5,TRBV27,TGTGCCAGCAGATTAGCGGGGGGGCCGACGGGGACCCAGTACTTC,CASRLAGGPTGTQYF
.,TRBD1,TRBJ1-1,TRBV18,TGTGCCAGCTCAGCACAGGGGGGGAACACTGAAGCTTTCTTT,CASSAQGGNTEAFF
.,.,TRBJ1-5,TRBV5-1,TGCGCCAGCAGCGACGGGACGGCAAACAATCAGCCCCAGCATTTT,CASSDGTANNQPQHF
.,.,TRBJ1-1,TRBV11-3,TGTGCCAGCAGCTTACAGGTGAACACTGTAGCTTTCTTT,CASSLQVNTVAFF
.,TRBD1,TRBJ2-3,TRBV6-5,TGTGCCAGCCAACAGGGGGTCCTCTTCACAGATACGCAGTATTTT,CASQQGVLFTDTQYF
once,.,TRBJ1-6,TRBV30,TGTGCCTGGAGGTTAGGACGGGAATATAATTCACCCCTCCACTTT,CAWRLGREYNSPLHF
few,.,TRBJ1-1,TRBV18,TGTGCCAGCTCACCACCCGAGGGGCGGGACACTGAAGCTTTCTTT,CASSPPEGRDTEAFF
.,.,TRBJ2-1,TRBV18,TGTGCCAGCTCTCAGCGGGACACCACCTACAATGAGCAGTTCTTC,CASSQRDTTYNEQFF
.,.,TRBJ2-2,TRBV27,TGTGCCAGCAGTAACACCGGGGAGCTGTTTTTT,CASSNTGELFF
.,.,TRBJ1-5,TRBV7-6,TGTGCCAGCAGCTTATGGGCAGTTATTAGCAATCAGCCCCAGCATTTT,CASSLWAVISNQPQHF
.,.,TRBJ2-6,TRBV7-3,TGTGCCAGCAGCCAACCCGCGCTGGGGGCCAACGTCCTGACTTTC,CASSQPALGANVLTF
.,.,TRBJ2-3,TRBV4-2,TGTGCCAGCAGCCAAGATCTAGCCACAGATACGCAGTATTTT,CASSQDLATDTQYF
.,TRBD1,TRBJ2-1,TRBV5-4,TGTGCCAGCAGCCCAGGACAGGTTATGGTCGATGAGCAGTTCTTC,CASSPGQVMVDEQFF
.,TRBD1,TRBJ2-7,TRBV27,TGTGCCAGCAGTTGGGGACAGATCTACGAGCAGTACTTC,CASSWGQIYEQYF
medium-sized,TRBD2,TRBJ2-7,TRBV5-1,TGCGCCAGCAGCTTCGGACTAGCGGGGTACGAGCAGTACTTC,CASSFGLAGYEQYF
.,TRBD1,TRBJ1-5,TRBV6-1,TGTGCCAGCAGTGTTGACAGGGATCAGCCCCAGCATTTT,CASSVDRDQPQHF
.,TRBD1,TRBJ1-1,TRBV29-1,TGCAGCGGCCTACAGGGGGCCACTGAAGCTTTCTTT,CSGLQGATEAFF
.,.,TRBJ2-4,TRBV4-1,TGCGCCAGCAGCCAAGATGTGACCGGGGGCTCGCAGTACTTC,CASSQDVTGGSQYF
few,TRBD1,TRBJ1-6,TRBV4-1,TGCGCCAGCAGCCAGGGGGCTACAGGGGCTGGGAGCTCACCCCTCCACTTT,CASSQGATGAGSSPLHF
.,.,TRBJ1-4,TRBV15,TGTGCCACCAGCAGCGGACCAGTTGCAACTAATGAAAAACTGTTTTTT,CATSSGPVATNEKLFF
few,.,TRBJ2-5,TRBV11-2,TGTGCCAGCAGTTTGGGATGGGAGACCCAGTACTTC,CASSLGWETQYF
.,.,TRBJ1-1,TRBV11-2,TGTGCCAGCAGCTCAGGGGCGGGCACTGAAGCTTTCTTT,CASSSGAGTEAFF
.,.,TRBJ2-2,TRBV30,TGTGCCTGGAGTGCAGGGGCGGGCGGGGAGCTGTTTTTT,CAWSAGAGGELFF
.,.,TRBJ1-5,TRBV7-9,TGTGCCAGCAGCTCCCTAGGACAGAGAAGGGGCAATCAGCCCCAGCATTTT,CASSSLGQRRGNQPQHF
medium-sized,TRBD1,TRBJ1-1,TRBV7-3,TGTGCCAGCAGCTCTCAGGGGGCGGTGAACACTGAAGCTTTCTTT,CASSSQGAVNTEAFF
.,.,TRBJ1-5,TRBV6-6,TGTGCCAGCAGGGAGACAGGTCCTAATCAGCCCCAGCATTTT,CASRETGPNQPQHF
.,.,TRBJ1-5,TRBV6-5,TGTGCCAGCAGTTACATGTGGGGGAAGCCCCAGCATTTT,CASSYMWGKPQHF
.,TRBD2,TRBJ2-3,TRBV7-8,TGTGCCAGCAGCTGGACTAGCGGGGACGCAGATACGCAGTATTTT,CASSWTSGDADTQYF
.,.,TRBJ2-2,TRBV11-2,TGTGCCAGCAGCTTGGGGGACTCCGCGAGGAGGACCGGGGAGCTGTTTTTT,CASSLGDSARRTGELFF
.,TRBD1,TRBJ1-2,TRBV7-9,TGTGCCAGCAGCCTCGACAGGGACTATGGCTACACCTTC,CASSLDRDYGYTF
.,.,TRBJ1-1,TRBV6-6,TGTGCCAGCAGTTACTCACAAGGAAACACTGAAGCTTTCTTT,CASSYSQGNTEAFF
.,TRBD1,TRBJ1-2,TRBV7-9,TGTGCCAGCAGCCCTTTCCTCGGGACAGGGGCAGGGTATGGCTACACCTTC,CASSPFLGTGAGYGYTF
.,TRBD2,TRBJ2-1,TRBV7-2,TGTGCCAGCAGCTCCTCGGGGGGATACAATGAGCAGTTCTTC,CASSSSGGYNEQFF
once,TRBD1,TRBJ1-2,TRBV25-1,TGTGCCAGCAGCGGACAGGGTATCAGCTACACCTTC,CASSGQGISYTF
.,TRBD2,TRBJ2-7,TRBV19,TGTGCCAGTAGTATAAAAAAAGCGGGGGGACCCCCCTACGAGCAGTACTTC,CASSIKKAGGPPYEQYF
.,.,TRBJ2-6,TRBV6-5,TGTGCCAGCAGTTTCTCAACCCGCTCTGGGGCCAACGTCCTGACTTTC,CASSFSTRSGANVLTF
once,.,TRBJ2-1,TRBV29-1,TGCAGCGTTACCCCCCCGGGACGGATCTCCTACAATGAGCAGTTCTTC,CSVTPPGRISYNEQFF
.,.,TRBJ1-1,TRBV6-5,TGTGCCAGCACCACGAACACTGAAGCTTTCTTT,CASTTNTEAFF
.,TRBD1,TRBJ2-7,TRBV18,TGTGCCAGCTCACCACTCCCACCGGGACAGGGAGCCCACGAGCAGTACTTC,CASSPLPPGQGAHEQYF
.,TRBD1,TRBJ1-1,TRBV4-3,TGCGCCAGCAGCCTGCGACAGGGGAGGGACACTGAAGCTTTCTTT,CASSLRQGRDTEAFF
.,.,TRBJ1-6,TRBV7-9,TGTGCCAGCAGCTTAGAAGGACTGGGGACGCATACACCCCTCCACTTT,CASSLEGLGTHTPLHF
.,TRBD1,TRBJ1-5,TRBV27,TGTGCCAGCAGTTTCACAGGGGGCGGACAGCCCCAGCATTTT,CASSFTGGGQPQHF
.,.,TRBJ1-5,TRBV7-2,TGTGCCAGCAGCTTATACAGGGACGTTCAGCCCCAGCATTTT,CASSLYRDVQPQHF
.,.,TRBJ1-4,TRBV25-1,TGTGCCAGCAGTGAAAAGGGGGGGCCAATTGAAAAACTGTTTTTT,CASSEKGGPIEKLFF
.,TRBD2,TRBJ2-7,TRBV14,TGTGCCAGCAGCCAAGGCCGGGGGGGCAGTCTAAACGAGCAGTACTTC,CASSQGRGGSLNEQYF
.,.,TRBJ2-7,TRBV5-1,TGCGCCAGCAGCTTGGGACTTAGCTCCTACGAGCAGTACTTC,CASSLGLSSYEQYF
.,.,TRBJ2-1,TRBV7-9,TGTGCCAGCAGCCCCCGGACAGTCGAAACCCGCAATGAGCAGTTCTTC,CASSPRTVETRNEQFF
.,TRBD2,TRBJ2-7,TRBV5-1,TGCGCCAGCAGCTTGTCTAGCGGGGGGGTCTACGAGCAGTACTTC,CASSLSSGGVYEQYF
.,.,TRBJ1-5,TRBV30,TGTGCCTGGAGTCCCCAGGAAAGTCAGCCCCAGCATTTT,CAWSPQESQPQHF
.,.,TRBJ1-6,TRBV7-6,TGTGCCAGCAGCCTCACCAGTAGCGATTCACCCCTCCACTTT,CASSLTSSDSPLHF
.,.,TRBJ2-3,TRBV11-3,TGTGCCAGCAGCCTTTCGACAGGTACTAGCACAGATACGCAGTATTTT,CASSLSTGTSTDTQYF
.,TRBD1,TRBJ1-2,TRBV4-2,TGTGCCAGCAGCCAAGGACAGGGAGCTAACTATGGCTACACCTTC,CASSQGQGANYGYTF
few,.,TRBJ2-1,TRBV6-1,TGTGCCAGCAGTGAAACTAGGAATGAGCAGTTCTTC,CASSETRNEQFF
few,.,TRBJ2-5,TRBV7-6,TGTGCCAGCGGGATTAGATCGGGCGAGACCCAGTACTTC,CASGIRSGETQYF
.,TRBD2,TRBJ2-3,TRBV10-3,TGTGCCATCAGTGAGCACCCGCGGGGGGCCAGCACAGATACGCAGTATTTT,CAISEHPRGASTDTQYF
.,TRBD1,TRBJ1-1,TRBV6-6,TGTGCCAGCAGTCCAGGGGGCGCCGACACTGAAGCTTTCTTT,CASSPGGADTEAFF
few,.,TRBJ2-5,TRBV2,TGTGCCAGCAGCCAGGCAGGGTATCAAGAGACCCAGTACTTC,CASSQAGYQETQYF